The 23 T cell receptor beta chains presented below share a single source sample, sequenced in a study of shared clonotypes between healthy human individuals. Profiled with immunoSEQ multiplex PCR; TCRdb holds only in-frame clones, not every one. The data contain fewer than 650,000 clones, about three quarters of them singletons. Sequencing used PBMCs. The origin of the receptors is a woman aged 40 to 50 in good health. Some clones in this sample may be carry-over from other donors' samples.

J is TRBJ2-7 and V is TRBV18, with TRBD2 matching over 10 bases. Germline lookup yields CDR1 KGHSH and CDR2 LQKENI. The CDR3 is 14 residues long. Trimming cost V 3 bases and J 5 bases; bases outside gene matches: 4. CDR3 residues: CASSPTLAGNEQYF. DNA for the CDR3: TGTGCCAGCTCACCCACACTAGCGGGAAACGAGCAGTACTTC.

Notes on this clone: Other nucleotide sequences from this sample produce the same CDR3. CDR3 sequence (DNA): TGTGCCAGCTCACCAGGGACAGGGGGAAATCAGCCCCAGCATTTT. Residues: CASSPGTGGNQPQHF. The chain has TRBV18 and TRBJ1-5; 11 nucleotides match TRBD1. The germline V gene has CDR1 KGHSH and CDR2 LQKENI. The CDR3 loop spans 15 amino acids. V was clipped by 2 bases and J by 4 bases; unmatched bases: 1.

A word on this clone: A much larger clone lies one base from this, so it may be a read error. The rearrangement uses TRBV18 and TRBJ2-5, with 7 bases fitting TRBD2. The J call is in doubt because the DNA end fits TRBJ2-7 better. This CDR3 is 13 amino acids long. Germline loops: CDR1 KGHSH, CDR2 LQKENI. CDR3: CASSPGEGYEQYF. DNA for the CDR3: TGTGCCAGCTCACCAGGGGAGGGCTACGAGCAGTACTTC.

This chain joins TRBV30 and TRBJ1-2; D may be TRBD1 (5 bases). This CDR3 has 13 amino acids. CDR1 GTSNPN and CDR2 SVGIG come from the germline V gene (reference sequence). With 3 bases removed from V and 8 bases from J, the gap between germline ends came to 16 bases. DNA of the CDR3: TGTGCCTGGAGCCCTCTGGGGCCGATGGGCTACACCTTC. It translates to CAWSPLGPMGYTF.

The CDR3 DNA sequence: TGTGCCAGCAGTGGGCAGAATTCCTACGAGCAGTACTTC. This translates into CASSGQNSYEQYF. This rearrangement joins TRBV6-1 to TRBJ2-7; D remains unclear. This CDR3 has 13 residues. CDR1 is MNHNS and CDR2 is SASEGT in the germline V gene. Between the trimmed V and J ends, which lost 4 bases and 1 base, there was a span of 8 bases.

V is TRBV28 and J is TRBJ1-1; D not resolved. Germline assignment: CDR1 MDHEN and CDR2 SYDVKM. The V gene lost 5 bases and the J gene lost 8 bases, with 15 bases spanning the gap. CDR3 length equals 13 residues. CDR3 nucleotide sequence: TGTGCCAGCAGTGGACCGGGAGGGAGGGAAGCTTTCTTT. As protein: CASSGPGGREAFF.

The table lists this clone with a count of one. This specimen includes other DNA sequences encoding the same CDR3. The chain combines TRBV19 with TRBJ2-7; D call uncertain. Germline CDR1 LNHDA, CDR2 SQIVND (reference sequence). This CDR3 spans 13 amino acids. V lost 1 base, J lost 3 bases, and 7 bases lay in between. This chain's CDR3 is CASSIGASYEQYF. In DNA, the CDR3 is TGTGCCAGTAGTATAGGGGCCAGCTACGAGCAGTACTTC.

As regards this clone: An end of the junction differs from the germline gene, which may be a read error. As DNA, the CDR3 is TGTGCCAGTAGTATGCTAGTCTCCCACGAGCAGTACTTC. This translates into CASSMLVSHEQYF. The V and J genes are TRBV19 and TRBJ2-7; D unclear. The CDR3 length is 13 residues. CDR1 is LNHDA, CDR2 SQIVND, per germline (reference sequence).

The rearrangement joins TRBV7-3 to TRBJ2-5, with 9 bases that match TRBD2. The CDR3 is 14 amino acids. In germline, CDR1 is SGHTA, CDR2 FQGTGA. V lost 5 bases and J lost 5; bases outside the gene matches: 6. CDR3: CASSPGTSMETQYF. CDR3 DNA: TGTGCCAGCAGCCCCGGGACTAGCATGGAGACCCAGTACTTC.

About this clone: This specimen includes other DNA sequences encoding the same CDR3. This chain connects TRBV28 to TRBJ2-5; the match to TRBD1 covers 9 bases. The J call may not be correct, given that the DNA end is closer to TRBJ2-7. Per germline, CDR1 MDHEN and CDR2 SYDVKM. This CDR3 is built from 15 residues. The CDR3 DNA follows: TGTGCCAGCAGTTTCGGACAGGGGCGCTCCTACGAGCAGTACTTC. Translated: CASSFGQGRSYEQYF.

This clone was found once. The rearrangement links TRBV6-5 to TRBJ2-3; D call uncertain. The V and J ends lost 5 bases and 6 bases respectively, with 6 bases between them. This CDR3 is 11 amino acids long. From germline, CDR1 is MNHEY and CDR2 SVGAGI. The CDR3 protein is CASSALDTQYF. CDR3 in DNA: TGTGCCAGCAGTGCTCTTGATACGCAGTATTTT.

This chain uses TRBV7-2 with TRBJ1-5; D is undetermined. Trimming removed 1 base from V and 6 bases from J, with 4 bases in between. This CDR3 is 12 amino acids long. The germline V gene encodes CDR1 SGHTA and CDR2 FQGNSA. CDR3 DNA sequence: TGTGCCAGCAGCTTAGAAGTTCAGCCCCAGCATTTT. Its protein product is CASSLEVQPQHF. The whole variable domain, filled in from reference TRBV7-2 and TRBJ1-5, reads GAGVSQSPSNKVTEKGKDVELRCDPISGHTALYWYRQSLGQGLEFLIYFQGNSAPDKSGLPSDRFSAERTGGSVSTLTIQRTQQEDSAVYLCASSLEVQPQHFGDGTRLSIL.

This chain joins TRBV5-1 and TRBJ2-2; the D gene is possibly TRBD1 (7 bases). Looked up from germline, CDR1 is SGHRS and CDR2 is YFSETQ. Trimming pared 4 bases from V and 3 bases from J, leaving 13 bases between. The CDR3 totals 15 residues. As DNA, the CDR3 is TGCGCCAGCAGCCTGGGGGGACAGCACACCGGGGAGCTGTTTTTT. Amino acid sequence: CASSLGGQHTGELFF.

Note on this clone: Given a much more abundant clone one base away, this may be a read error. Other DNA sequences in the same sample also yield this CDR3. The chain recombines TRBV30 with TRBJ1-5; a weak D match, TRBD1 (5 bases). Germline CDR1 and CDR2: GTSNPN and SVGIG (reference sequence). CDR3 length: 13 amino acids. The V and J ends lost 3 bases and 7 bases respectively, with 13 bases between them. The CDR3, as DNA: TGTGCCTGGAGCCAGGGTTTGGGACAGCCCCAGCATTTT. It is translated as CAWSQGLGQPQHF. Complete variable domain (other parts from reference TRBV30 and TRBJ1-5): SQTIHQWPATLVQPVGSPLSLECTVEGTSNPNLYWYRQAAGRGLQLLFYSVGIGQISSEVPQNLSASRPQDRQFILSSKKLLLSDSGFYLCAWSQGLGQPQHFGDGTRLSIL.

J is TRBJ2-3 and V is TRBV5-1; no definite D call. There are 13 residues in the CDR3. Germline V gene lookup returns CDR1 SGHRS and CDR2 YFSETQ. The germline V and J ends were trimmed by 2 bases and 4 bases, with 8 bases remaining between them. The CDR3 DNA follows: TGCGCCAGCAGCTTTAGGAGTCCAGATACGCAGTATTTT. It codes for CASSFRSPDTQYF. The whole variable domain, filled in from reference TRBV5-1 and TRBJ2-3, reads KAGVTQTPRYLIKTRGQQVTLSCSPISGHRSVSWYQQTPGQGLQFLFEYFSETQRNKGNFPGRFSGRQFSNSRSEMNVSTLELGDSALYLCASSFRSPDTQYFGPGTRLTVL.

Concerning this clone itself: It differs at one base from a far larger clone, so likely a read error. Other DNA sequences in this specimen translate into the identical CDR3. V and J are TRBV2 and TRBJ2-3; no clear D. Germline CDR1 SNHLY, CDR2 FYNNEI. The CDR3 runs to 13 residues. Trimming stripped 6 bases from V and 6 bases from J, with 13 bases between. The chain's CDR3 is CASSGPFLDTQYF. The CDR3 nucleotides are TGTGCCAGCAGCGGACCGTTTTTGGATACGCAGTATTTT. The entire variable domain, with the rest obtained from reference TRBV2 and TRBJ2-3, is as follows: EPEVTQTPSHQVTQMGQEVILRCVPISNHLYFYWYRQILGQKVEFLVSFYNNEISEKSEIFDDQFSVERPDGSNFTLKIRSTKLEDSAMYFCASSGPFLDTQYFGPGTRLTVL.

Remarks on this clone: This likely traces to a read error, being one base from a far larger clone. The CDR3 sequence is CASSLVGTGYEQYF. In DNA form, the CDR3 reads TGTGCCAGCAGCTTAGTAGGGACCGGCTACGAGCAGTACTTC. This chain joins TRBV7-9 and TRBJ2-7; D is tentatively TRBD1 or TRBD2 (5 bases each). This CDR3 is 14 amino acids long. Between the trimmed V and J ends, which lost 1 base and 3 bases, there was a span of 10 bases. CDR1 and CDR2 from the germline V gene are SEHNR and FQNEAQ (reference sequence).

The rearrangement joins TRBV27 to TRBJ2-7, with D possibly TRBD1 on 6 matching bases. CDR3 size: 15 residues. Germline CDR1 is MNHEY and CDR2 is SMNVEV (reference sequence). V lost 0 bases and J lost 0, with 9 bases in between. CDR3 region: CASSLSGQNSYEQYF. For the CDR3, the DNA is TGTGCCAGCAGTTTATCCGGACAGAACTCCTACGAGCAGTACTTC.

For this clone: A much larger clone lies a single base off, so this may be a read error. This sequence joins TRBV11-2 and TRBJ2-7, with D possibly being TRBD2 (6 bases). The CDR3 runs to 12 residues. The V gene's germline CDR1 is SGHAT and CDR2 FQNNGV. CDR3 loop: CASSRWRGEQHF. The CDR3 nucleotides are TGTGCCAGCAGCCGGTGGCGGGGCGAGCAGCACTTC.

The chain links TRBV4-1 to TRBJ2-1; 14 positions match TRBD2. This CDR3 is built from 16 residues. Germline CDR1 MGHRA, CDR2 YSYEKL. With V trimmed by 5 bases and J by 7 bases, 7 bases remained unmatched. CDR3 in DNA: TGCGCCAGCAGCACGCGGACTAGCGGGGGGTGGAATGAGCAGTTCTTC. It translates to CASSTRTSGGWNEQFF.

In DNA, the CDR3 is TGTGCCAGCAGCCCGGGGACAGGCCCGAGCTCTGGGGCCAACGTCCTGACTTTC. Translating it yields CASSPGTGPSSGANVLTF. The genes are TRBV5-4 and TRBJ2-6; 8 nucleotides agree with TRBD1. The length of the CDR3 is 18 residues. The germline V gene has CDR1 SGHNT and CDR2 YYREEE (reference sequence). V lost 4 bases and J lost 0; bases outside the gene matches: 9.

The CDR3 loop reads CASSTSGTSGPHNEQFF. CDR3 in DNA: TGTGCCAGCAGCACCTCCGGGACTAGCGGGCCGCACAATGAGCAGTTCTTC. The chain joins TRBV7-9 to TRBJ2-1, with TRBD2 matching over 12 bases. This CDR3 has 17 residues. Germline assignment: CDR1 SEHNR and CDR2 FQNEAQ (reference sequence). J lost 5 bases, V lost 5 bases, and 10 bases had no gene match.

CDR3 sequence: CAWSVLEGGEQFF. CDR3 sequence (DNA): TGTGCCTGGAGTGTACTGGAGGGGGGTGAGCAGTTCTTC. The chain is built from TRBV30 and TRBJ2-1; either TRBD1 or TRBD2 may fit D (6 bases each). Germline V gives CDR1 GTSNPN, CDR2 SVGIG (reference sequence). There are 13 residues in the CDR3. V lost 0 bases to trimming and J lost 9 bases, with 12 bases between them.